The 21 T cell receptor beta chains listed next were all sequenced from one sample in a study of shared clonotypes between healthy human individuals. This table comes from immunoSEQ multiplex PCR, and its TCRdb copy is limited to in-frame clones, with some not included. The sample yields roughly 2,000,000 clones, around 96% seen once. Naive CD8 cells comprised CD45RO-negative, CCR7-positively selected cells, excluding terminally differentiated effector memory CD45RA+ cells. The sequencing input was naive CD8+ T cells sorted from blood. The receptors were sampled from a young man in good health.

This clone was observed once. The genes are TRBV5-4 and TRBJ2-7; 9 bases agree with TRBD2. Per germline, CDR1 SGHNT and CDR2 YYREEE (reference sequence). V lost 2 bases to trimming and J lost 3 bases; unmatched junction nucleotides: 3. This CDR3 is 14 amino acids long. Here the CDR3 reads CASSFSGGFYEQYF. CDR3 nucleotides: TGTGCCAGCAGCTTTAGCGGGGGATTCTACGAGCAGTACTTC.

The chain links TRBV6-1 to TRBJ2-7, with a tentative D call TRBD2 (6 bases). Trimming stripped 2 bases from V and 4 bases from J, with 15 bases between. Germline V gene lookup returns CDR1 MNHNS and CDR2 SASEGT. The CDR3 loop spans 15 amino acids. The CDR3 bases are TGTGCCAGCAGTGAACTCCGCGTTGGGGGGTACGAGCAGTACTTC. Translating gives CASSELRVGGYEQYF.

The chain links TRBV15 to TRBJ2-2, with TRBD1 matching 8 bases. V lost 5 bases and J lost 5; bases outside the gene matches: 1. The CDR3 extends over 13 amino acids. Germline V gives CDR1 LNHNV, CDR2 YYDKDF (reference sequence). Here the CDR3 DNA reads TGTGCCACCAGCGACAGGGGAACCGGGGAGCTGTTTTTT. Its protein is CATSDRGTGELFF.

This clone has only one observation. The chain employs TRBV2 and TRBJ2-7, with D possibly TRBD2 on 7 matching bases. Germline CDR1 and CDR2: SNHLY and FYNNEI. The CDR3 has 14 residues. V shed 7 bases and J shed 3 bases, with 16 bases lying between them. The CDR3 DNA sequence: TGTGCCAGCACCCGACCGGGGGGCGTCTACGAGCAGTACTTC. Translated, it gives CASTRPGGVYEQYF.

V and J are TRBV5-8 and TRBJ2-7; 8 bases agree with TRBD2. The CDR3 is made up of 13 amino acids. The germline V gene encodes CDR1 SGHTS and CDR2 YDEGEE. V trimming: 3 bases; J trimming: 3 bases; junction bases outside the gene matches: 2. CDR3: CASSWAGGYEQYF. CDR3 DNA: TGTGCCAGCAGCTGGGCGGGGGGCTACGAGCAGTACTTC.

The rearrangement links TRBV9 to TRBJ2-2; D not certain. The V and J ends lost 3 bases and 5 bases respectively, with 8 bases between them. The CDR3 spans 13 residues. Germline lookup yields CDR1 SGDLS and CDR2 YYNGEE. CDR3 in DNA: TGTGCCAGCAGCGACGGCCCAACCGGGGAGCTGTTTTTT. This translates into CASSDGPTGELFF.

CDR3 in DNA: TGTGCCAGCAGTTATCCAGGGGCTGCCTATGGCTACACCTTC. Translated: CASSYPGAAYGYTF. The genes are TRBV6-7 and TRBJ1-2, with D perhaps matching TRBD1 (6 bases). TRBV6-7 is assigned to the ORF class and has an uncertain function. The V and J ends lost 3 bases and 4 bases respectively, with 12 bases between them. This CDR3 region has 14 residues.

The CDR3 region has the DNA TGTGCCAGCAGCCCGCGTGGAGAGGGGGGCGAAAAACTGTTTTTT. This encodes CASSPRGEGGEKLFF. The V gene is TRBV9, the J gene TRBJ1-4; perhaps TRBD1 as D (6 bases). Deletions cut 4 bases from V and 8 bases from J, with 18 bases between. CDR1 is SGDLS, CDR2 YYNGEE, per germline. This CDR3 contains 15 residues.

J is TRBJ2-6 and V is TRBV6-5, with D perhaps TRBD1 or TRBD2 (7 bases each). The CDR3 totals 11 residues. Germline CDR1 and CDR2: MNHEY and SVGAGI. The ends were cut back, 8 bases at V and 19 bases at J, with 18 bases in the middle. CDR3 protein: CASGGGGEKTF. The CDR3, as DNA: TGTGCCAGCGGGGGAGGGGGCGAGAAAACTTTC.

On this clone: This same CDR3 is encoded by further DNA sequences in the sample. This rearrangement joins TRBV5-6 to TRBJ1-3; possibly TRBD1 for D (6 bases). The V end lost 0 bases, the J end lost 0 bases, and 7 bases lay between the germline ends. The CDR3 sequence is 15 residues long. Germline values: CDR1 SGHDT, CDR2 YYEEEE. CDR3 residues: CASSLGDISGNTIYF. CDR3 sequence (DNA): TGTGCCAGCAGCTTGGGGGACATCTCTGGAAACACCATATATTTT.

On this clone itself: Other DNA sequences in the sample encode the same CDR3. The rearrangement joins TRBV28 to TRBJ2-3; D call uncertain. CDR1 MDHEN and CDR2 SYDVKM come from the germline V gene. The CDR3 spans 14 residues. With 1 base removed from V and 2 bases from J, the gap between germline ends came to 7 bases. CDR3 amino acids: CASSLSPSTDTQYF. The CDR3 nucleotides read TGTGCCAGCAGTTTATCCCCATCCACAGATACGCAGTATTTT.

The rearrangement uses TRBV9 and TRBJ2-3; TRBD2 matches at 11 bases. The ends lost 3 bases at V and 2 bases at J; junction bases unmatched: 5. The CDR3 spans 16 residues. The germline V gene has CDR1 SGDLS and CDR2 YYNGEE. This chain's CDR3 is CASSALAGGLTDTQYF. DNA for the CDR3: TGTGCCAGCAGCGCCCTAGCGGGGGGACTCACAGATACGCAGTATTTT.

The V gene is TRBV27, the J gene TRBJ2-1; D uncertain. Deletions cut 7 bases from V and 6 bases from J, with 16 bases between. The CDR3 has 14 residues. CDR1 is MNHEY and CDR2 is SMNVEV in the germline V gene (reference sequence). In DNA, the CDR3 is TGTGCCAGCACTTTGTTAGGGAAGTCCAATGAGCAGTTCTTC. This sequence encodes CASTLLGKSNEQFF.

The chain links TRBV28 to TRBJ2-1; no firm D call. Trimming stripped 5 bases from V and 6 bases from J, with 11 bases between. Germline CDR1 MDHEN, CDR2 SYDVKM. CDR3 size: 13 residues. CDR3: CASSATEINEQFF. CDR3 sequence (DNA): TGTGCCAGCAGTGCAACCGAGATCAATGAGCAGTTCTTC.

The V gene is TRBV27, the J gene TRBJ2-7; 7 bases are shared with TRBD2. The CDR3 is 14 amino acids. The trim removed 8 bases at V and 5 bases at J, leaving 12 bases unmatched. The germline gives CDR1 MNHEY, CDR2 SMNVEV (reference sequence). Here the CDR3 DNA reads TGTGCCAGCTCCCCGAGCGGGATCAACAACGAGCAGTACTTC. This sequence encodes CASSPSGINNEQYF.

This chain uses TRBV6-6 with TRBJ2-1; D not certain. V was trimmed by 0 bases and J by 6 bases, leaving 12 bases between them. Germline V CDR1 and CDR2: MNHNY, SVGAGI (reference sequence). The CDR3 sequence is 15 residues long. Here the CDR3 reads CASSYSPAASNEQFF. CDR3 sequence (DNA): TGTGCCAGCAGTTACTCCCCCGCAGCCAGCAATGAGCAGTTCTTC.

J is TRBJ2-7 and V is TRBV10-3; 7 bases map to TRBD2. V was pared by 0 bases and J by 3 bases, with 2 bases of the junction left unmatched. CDR3 length: 14 amino acids. In germline, CDR1 is ENHRY, CDR2 SYGVKD. CDR3 in amino acids: CAISESGGYYEQYF. The CDR3 nucleotides are TGTGCCATCAGTGAGTCGGGAGGGTACTACGAGCAGTACTTC.

The chain has TRBV7-9 and TRBJ2-5; D possibly corresponds to TRBD1 (6 bases). The end of the DNA fits TRBJ2-7 better, so the J call may be wrong. This CDR3 contains 12 residues. Germline V gene lookup returns CDR1 SEHNR and CDR2 FQNEAQ (reference sequence). CDR3 amino acids: CASSTDRYEQYF. The CDR3 region has the DNA TGTGCCAGCAGTACCGACAGGTACGAGCAGTACTTC.

Regarding this clone: Within the sample, other DNA sequences also encode this same CDR3. J is TRBJ2-3 and V is TRBV27; 8 bases align to TRBD1. With V trimmed by 8 bases and J by 0 bases, 4 bases remained unmatched. CDR3 size: 14 residues. Germline CDR1 MNHEY, CDR2 SMNVEV (reference sequence). CDR3 in amino acids: CASRTGSSTDTQYF. The CDR3 region has the DNA TGTGCCAGCCGGACAGGGTCAAGCACAGATACGCAGTATTTT.

A word on this clone: The junction shows a germline mismatch at one end, possibly a read error. The genes are TRBV13 and TRBJ2-1; 9 bases are a match to TRBD2. Per germline, CDR1 PRHDT and CDR2 FYEKMQ (reference sequence). The CDR3 totals 16 residues. CDR3 in DNA: TGTGCCAGCAGCTTAATGGCTAGCGGGGAACCGAAAGGACTCATCTTC. Translation gives CASSLMASGEPKGLIF.

The J gene is TRBJ2-1, the V gene TRBV5-1, with 10 bases aligning to TRBD2. The germline V gene encodes CDR1 SGHRS and CDR2 YFSETQ. The CDR3 runs 17 residues. The trim removed 4 bases at V and 4 bases at J, leaving 11 bases unmatched. CDR3 nucleotide sequence: TGCGCCAGCAGCCTGTGGGCTAGCGGGGGCGATTACAATGAGCAGTTCTTC. It codes for CASSLWASGGDYNEQFF.